One sample yielded the 15 T cell receptor beta chains listed below, sequenced in a study of blood T cells in healthy people across ages. Then a second PCR, running about 7 to 11 cycles, was carried out with a sample-barcoded 5' primer and a J-beta primer mix. In TCRdb, the 5' RACE reads were re-called with MiXCR into one record per CDR3 protein. The data hold about 280,000 distinct CDR3 sequences, with roughly 26% observed a single time. Specimen: blood. All receptors come from a woman between 65 and 79 years old in good health.

The rearrangement joins TRBV12-5 to TRBJ2-1, with D tentatively TRBD1 or TRBD2 (5 bases each). CDR1 LGHNT and CDR2 FRNRAP come from the germline V gene. With 7 bases removed from V and 1 base from J, the gap between germline ends came to 14 bases. The CDR3 totals 15 residues. The CDR3 DNA reads as TGTGCTAGTGCCCCAGGGTCGGGGTCCTACAATGAGCAGTTCTTC. Amino acid sequence: CASAPGSGSYNEQFF.

This clonotype occurred a few times. This chain links TRBV19 with TRBJ2-1; D is ambiguous. This CDR3 is 14 amino acids long. V was pared by 7 bases and J by 3 bases, with 13 bases between. Germline V gene sequence: CDR1 LNHDA, CDR2 SQIVND (reference sequence). The CDR3 DNA is TGTGCCAGTAAAACCGGCACCCTCTACAATGAGCAGTTCTTC. Translation: CASKTGTLYNEQFF.

This clonotype came up a few times. The J gene is TRBJ2-7, the V gene TRBV12-3 or TRBV12-4; 10 bases match TRBD1. CDR3 length: 14 amino acids. V trimming: 5 bases; J trimming: 5 bases; junction bases outside the gene matches: 6. The CDR3 loop is CASSPGQGYDEQYF. The CDR3 DNA reads as TGTGCCAGCAGTCCGGGACAGGGGTATGACGAGCAGTACTTC.

This clonotype has a count of ten or more. CDR3 DNA: TGTGCCAGCAGAGATGATAGTGAAAAACTGTTTTTT. Its protein is CASRDDSEKLFF. This rearrangement joins TRBV6-5 to TRBJ1-4; no definite D call. This CDR3 contains 12 residues. Per germline, CDR1 MNHEY and CDR2 SVGAGI. Trimming removed 6 bases from V and 7 bases from J, with 9 bases in between.

This rearrangement joins TRBV4-1 to TRBJ1-4; TRBD1 matches 7 bases. The CDR3 is 16 amino acids. V shed 4 bases and J 6 bases; nucleotides not matched to a gene: 11. The V gene's germline CDR1 is MGHRA and CDR2 YSYEKL. The CDR3 nucleotides are TGCGCCAGCAGCCGAATAGTCCGGGACAGAGATGAAAAACTGTTTTTT. Encoded protein: CASSRIVRDRDEKLFF.

This chain uses TRBV29-1 with TRBJ2-5; 7 positions agree with TRBD1. The J call may not be correct, given that the DNA end is closer to TRBJ2-1. Germline values: CDR1 SQVTM, CDR2 ANQGSEA. The CDR3 runs to 15 residues. The CDR3 reads CSVDRPTGAVGEQFF. For the CDR3, the DNA is TGCAGCGTTGACCGACCCACAGGGGCGGTAGGTGAGCAGTTCTTC.

In DNA, the CDR3 is TGTGCCAGCAGCCAAGCGGGAGTATGGACTGAAGCTTTCTTT. Translated, it gives CASSQAGVWTEAFF. The V gene is TRBV3-1, the J gene TRBJ1-1; D is uncertain. CDR1 is LGHDT, CDR2 YNNKEL, per germline (reference sequence). CDR3 length: 14 amino acids. Trimming pared 1 base from V and 5 bases from J, leaving 11 bases between.

In its sample, this clonotype was seen a few times. The rearrangement links TRBV11-1 to TRBJ2-5; 13 nucleotides line up with TRBD2. There are 17 residues in the CDR3. Germline V lookup: CDR1 SGHAT, CDR2 FQDESV (reference sequence). The junction had 11 bases not matched to a gene; V was cut back by 5 bases and J by 5 bases. CDR3: CASSRRVGLAGEETQYF. The CDR3 region has the DNA TGTGCCAGCAGCAGAAGAGTCGGACTAGCGGGAGAGGAGACCCAGTACTTC. The full variable domain, in which reference TRBV11-1 and TRBJ2-5 provide the parts outside the CDR3, is EAEVAQSPRYKITEKSQAVAFWCDPISGHATLYWYRQILGQGPELLVQFQDESVVDDSQLPKDRFSAERLKGVDSTLKIQPAELGDSAMYLCASSRRVGLAGEETQYFGPGTRLLVL.

This chain links TRBV6-6 with TRBJ2-7; 7 bases line up with TRBD2. Germline loops: CDR1 MNHNY, CDR2 SVGAGI (reference sequence). V was pared by 5 bases and J by 2 bases, with 0 bases of the junction left unmatched. The CDR3 sequence is 12 residues long. The CDR3, as DNA: TGTGCCAGCAGTCGGGGGGCCTACGAGCAGTACTTC. The encoded protein is CASSRGAYEQYF.

This clonotype was seen a few times. The chain recombines TRBV9 with TRBJ2-5; 10 bases are a match to TRBD2. Near its end, the DNA agrees better with TRBJ2-1, so the J call may be wrong. In germline, CDR1 is SGDLS, CDR2 YYNGEE. This CDR3 spans 14 amino acids. CDR3 DNA sequence: TGTGCCAGCAGCACCGGGACTAGCGTGGGGGAGCAGTTCTTC. Its translation: CASSTGTSVGEQFF.

The chain employs TRBV20-1 and TRBJ2-5, with D maybe TRBD2 (5 bases). The end of the DNA aligns better with TRBJ2-7, so the J call may be wrong. Germline V gene data show CDR1 as DFQATT and CDR2 as SNEGSKA (reference sequence). This CDR3 has 14 amino acids. Here the CDR3 reads CSARDVARQTEQYF. As DNA, the CDR3 is TGCAGTGCTAGAGATGTAGCGAGACAAACCGAGCAGTACTTC.

This clonotype was recorded once. The junction departs from the called germline gene at one end, perhaps through a read error. The chain couples TRBV12-3 or TRBV12-4 to TRBJ2-4; the D is unclear. The CDR3 runs to 16 residues. In DNA form, the CDR3 reads TGTACCAGCAGTTTTCGATTTGATGATGGGAAAAACATTCAGTACTTC. It translates to CTSSFRFDDGKNIQYF.

J is TRBJ2-7 and V is TRBV5-4; possible D gene TRBD2, 5 bases. The V and J ends lost 5 bases and 1 base respectively, with 10 bases between them. The CDR3 length is 13 residues. Germline CDR1 SGHNT, CDR2 YYREEE (reference sequence). The CDR3 loop reads CASSSGLSYEQYF. DNA of the CDR3: TGTGCCAGCAGTTCGGGGTTATCCTACGAGCAGTACTTC.

This clonotype was counted between two and nine times. The CDR3 here is CATPRESYEQYF. In DNA form, the CDR3 reads TGTGCCACCCCACGGGAGTCCTACGAGCAGTACTTC. The V gene is TRBV7-3, the J gene TRBJ2-7; possibly TRBD2 for D (6 bases). Germline V gene data show CDR1 as SGHTA and CDR2 as FQGTGA. V was cut by 10 bases and J by 1 base, with 11 bases left in between. This CDR3 contains 12 residues.

This sequence joins TRBV7-2 and TRBJ2-3; 7 positions match TRBD2. This CDR3 has 14 amino acids. The trim removed 4 bases at V and 2 bases at J, leaving 3 bases unmatched. CDR1 SGHTA and CDR2 FQGNSA come from the germline V gene. DNA of the CDR3: TGTGCCAGCAGCTCGACTAGCCCCACAGATACGCAGTATTTT. This encodes CASSSTSPTDTQYF.